These 21 T cell receptor beta chains originate from one sample sequenced in a study of blood T cell repertoires in COVID-19. Generated by immunoSEQ multiplex PCR, the TCRdb table keeps only in-frame clones and is missing some. This table has roughly 300,000 clones, about 90% appearing once. The sequencing sample was made of PBMCs or T cells enriched from blood (not recorded which). The origin of the receptors is a woman under 40 who had recovered from COVID-19.

V and J are TRBV15 and TRBJ1-6; TRBD1 matches 7 bases. V was clipped by 0 bases and J by 6 bases; unmatched bases: 2. CDR1 and CDR2 from the germline V gene are LNHNV and YYDKDF (reference sequence). The length of the CDR3 is 15 residues. CDR3 residues: CATSRERGRNSPLHF. The CDR3 DNA is TGTGCCACCAGCAGAGAAAGGGGGCGTAATTCACCCCTCCACTTT.

The rearrangement uses TRBV2 and TRBJ1-2; 10 positions match TRBD1. V lost 5 bases and J lost 8; bases outside the gene matches: 8. Germline V lookup: CDR1 SNHLY, CDR2 FYNNEI. The CDR3 sequence is 14 residues long. In nucleotides, the CDR3 is TGTGCCAGCAGTCAGGGACAGGGGCAGGAGGGCTACACCTTC. It codes for CASSQGQGQEGYTF.

The chain has TRBV27 and TRBJ1-3; D might be TRBD1 (6 bases). The CDR3 extends over 15 amino acids. Germline V gene sequence: CDR1 MNHEY, CDR2 SMNVEV (reference sequence). V shed 2 bases and J shed 0 bases, with 8 bases lying between them. CDR3 DNA: TGTGCCAGCAGTTTAACAGGGACCTCTGGAAACACCATATATTTT. It translates to CASSLTGTSGNTIYF.

The rearrangement uses TRBV28 and TRBJ1-1; tentatively, D is TRBD1 (5 bases). CDR3 size: 12 residues. CDR1 and CDR2 (germline): MDHEN, SYDVKM. Trimming shortened V by 8 bases and J by 0 bases, and 7 bases separated the two germline ends. This CDR3 is CASSDMNTEAFF. The CDR3 DNA reads as TGTGCCAGCTCGGACATGAACACTGAAGCTTTCTTT.

This chain connects TRBV28 to TRBJ1-3; the match to TRBD1 covers 9 bases. The CDR3 totals 16 residues. Germline values: CDR1 MDHEN, CDR2 SYDVKM. The ends lost 5 bases at V and 4 bases at J; junction bases unmatched: 9. The CDR3 is CASSTTTTGGGNTIYF. The CDR3 coding sequence is TGTGCCAGCAGTACGACTACGACAGGGGGAGGAAACACCATATATTTT.

This clone came up once. The chain's CDR3 is CASSHLGQGGPNEQFF. Here the CDR3 DNA reads TGTGCCAGCAGCCACCTGGGACAGGGGGGCCCGAATGAGCAGTTCTTC. The V gene is TRBV7-9, the J gene TRBJ2-1; 11 bases agree with TRBD1. The CDR3 runs to 16 residues. The germline V gene encodes CDR1 SEHNR and CDR2 FQNEAQ (reference sequence). Trimming took 5 bases from V and 7 from J; bases not matched to a gene: 10. The variable domain in full, completed from reference TRBV7-9 and TRBJ2-1, reads DTGVSQNPRHKITKRGQNVTFRCDPISEHNRLYWYRQTLGQGPEFLTYFQNEAQLEKSRLLSDRFSAERPKGSFSTLEIQRTEQGDSAMYLCASSHLGQGGPNEQFFGPGTRLTVL.

The rearrangement links TRBV28 to TRBJ1-6; 12 positions agree with TRBD1. After removal of 6 bases from V and 10 bases from J, the junction contained 7 bases not matched to a gene. The V gene's germline CDR1 is MDHEN and CDR2 SYDVKM. CDR3 length: 15 amino acids. CDR3 sequence reads: CASRPGTGGGSPLHF. Here the CDR3 DNA reads TGTGCCAGCAGACCCGGGACAGGGGGCGGGTCACCCCTCCACTTT.

V usage is TRBV21-1 and J usage is TRBJ1-6; TRBD1 is the table's D call and was not checked against the DNA. TRBV21-1 is flagged as a pseudogene. This CDR3 spans 15 amino acids. The CDR3 coding sequence is TGTGCCAGCAGCAAAAACAGGGGGCAGGGTTCACCCCTCCACTTT. It encodes CASSKNRGQGSPLHF.

The genes are TRBV20-1 and TRBJ1-6; 9 nucleotides line up with TRBD1. V was clipped by 3 bases and J by 4 bases; unmatched bases: 7. Germline CDR1 reads DFQATT; CDR2 reads SNEGSKA (reference sequence). The CDR3 extends over 16 amino acids. In nucleotides, the CDR3 is TGCAGTGCTAGTGGGGGGACAGGGCTTTATAATTCACCCCTCCACTTT. Its translation: CSASGGTGLYNSPLHF.

The chain joins TRBV2 to TRBJ1-6, with TRBD1 identical over 8 bases. V dropped 4 bases and J dropped 2; count of bases not matched to a gene: 7. The CDR3 has 17 residues. The germline CDR1 and CDR2 sequences are SNHLY and FYNNEI. CDR3: CASSADRGPAYNSPLHF. CDR3 bases: TGTGCCAGCAGTGCTGACAGGGGCCCGGCCTATAATTCACCCCTCCACTTT.

CDR3: CASSLGVGAWETQYF. CDR3 nucleotide sequence: TGCGCCAGCAGCTTGGGGGTAGGGGCATGGGAGACCCAGTACTTC. J is TRBJ2-5 and V is TRBV5-1; tentatively, D is TRBD1 (5 bases). Per germline, CDR1 SGHRS and CDR2 YFSETQ. CDR3 length: 15 amino acids. Deletions cut 0 bases from V and 5 bases from J, with 14 bases between. Combining the CDR3 with reference TRBV5-1 and TRBJ2-5 gives the whole variable domain KAGVTQTPRYLIKTRGQQVTLSCSPISGHRSVSWYQQTPGQGLQFLFEYFSETQRNKGNFPGRFSGRQFSNSRSEMNVSTLELGDSALYLCASSLGVGAWETQYFGPGTRLLVL.

V and J are TRBV5-4 and TRBJ2-7; a weak D match, TRBD1 (6 bases). The CDR3 has 14 residues. Germline-derived CDR1 and CDR2 are SGHNT and YYREEE (reference sequence). Between the trimmed V and J ends, which lost 0 bases and 5 bases, there was a span of 12 bases. The CDR3 region has the DNA TGTGCCAGCAGCTTGGGTGGGGGCCTGGACGAGCAGTACTTC. It specifies CASSLGGGLDEQYF.

The genes are TRBV19 and TRBJ1-2, with a tentative D call TRBD1 (6 bases). Between the trimmed V and J ends, which lost 2 bases and 6 bases, there was a span of 19 bases. The CDR3 totals 16 residues. The germline CDR1 and CDR2 sequences are LNHDA and SQIVND (reference sequence). The CDR3 loop is CASSINRDNGYNGYTF. The CDR3 DNA reads as TGTGCCAGTAGTATAAACCGGGACAACGGATACAATGGCTACACCTTC.

This chain connects TRBV5-1 to TRBJ2-5, with TRBD2 matching over 9 bases. V lost 0 bases, J lost 0 bases, and 12 bases stayed unmatched. The germline CDR1 and CDR2 sequences are SGHRS and YFSETQ. This CDR3 contains 19 residues. CDR3 DNA sequence: TGCGCCAGCAGCTTGGGGGCTCGGCTAGCGGGGCCGTACCAAGAGACCCAGTACTTC. It codes for CASSLGARLAGPYQETQYF. Full variable domain (outside the CDR3, taken from reference TRBV5-1 and TRBJ2-5): KAGVTQTPRYLIKTRGQQVTLSCSPISGHRSVSWYQQTPGQGLQFLFEYFSETQRNKGNFPGRFSGRQFSNSRSEMNVSTLELGDSALYLCASSLGARLAGPYQETQYFGPGTRLLVL.

The chain links TRBV18 to TRBJ1-1; D not certain. The CDR3 is 15 residues long. The germline V gene has CDR1 KGHSH and CDR2 LQKENI. With 3 bases removed from V and 4 bases from J, the gap between germline ends came to 15 bases. CDR3 sequence reads: CASSPRVKGSTEAFF. The DNA of the CDR3 is TGTGCCAGCTCACCTAGAGTGAAAGGGAGCACTGAAGCTTTCTTT.

The chain couples TRBV4-1 to TRBJ1-3; weak D call: TRBD1 (6 bases). The V and J ends lost 3 bases and 4 bases respectively, with 19 bases between them. The V gene's germline CDR1 is MGHRA and CDR2 YSYEKL. The CDR3 sequence is 17 residues long. The CDR3 coding sequence is TGCGCCAGCAGCCAGGCCGCGGACAGCGACCTCGGAAACACCATATATTTT. Its protein product is CASSQAADSDLGNTIYF.

V usage is TRBV5-4 and J usage is TRBJ1-1; a possible D gene is TRBD1 (5 bases). This CDR3 is 13 amino acids long. The V gene lost 2 bases and the J gene lost 5 bases, with 10 bases spanning the gap. CDR1 and CDR2 (germline): SGHNT, YYREEE (reference sequence). The CDR3 sequence is CASSLPGYTEAFF. In DNA, the CDR3 is TGTGCCAGCAGCTTACCAGGGTATACTGAAGCTTTCTTT.

The chain links TRBV19 to TRBJ2-7; TRBD1 matches 11 bases. Germline-derived CDR1 and CDR2 are LNHDA and SQIVND (reference sequence). The CDR3 contains 13 residues. The ends lost 7 bases at V and 6 bases at J; junction bases unmatched: 5. The CDR3 DNA reads TGTGCCAGTAACAAGGGACAGGGGGGCGAGCAGTACTTC. The encoded protein is CASNKGQGGEQYF. The whole variable domain, remainder taken from reference TRBV19 and TRBJ2-7, is DGGITQSPKYLFRKEGQNVTLSCEQNLNHDAMYWYRQDPGQGLRLIYYSQIVNDFQKGDIAEGYSVSREKKESFPLTVTSAQKNPTAFYLCASNKGQGGEQYFGPGTRLTVT.

The chain has TRBV7-9 and TRBJ1-2, with D perhaps matching TRBD1 (5 bases). Germline loops: CDR1 SEHNR, CDR2 FQNEAQ (reference sequence). Deletions cut 7 bases from V and 0 bases from J, with 18 bases between. The CDR3 covers 16 residues. The CDR3 coding sequence is TGTGCCAGCACCCCCAGCGGGACCGACCCTAACTATGGCTACACCTTC. Protein product: CASTPSGTDPNYGYTF. Looking up the rest from reference TRBV7-9 and TRBJ1-2 gives the full variable domain: DTGVSQNPRHKITKRGQNVTFRCDPISEHNRLYWYRQTLGQGPEFLTYFQNEAQLEKSRLLSDRFSAERPKGSFSTLEIQRTEQGDSAMYLCASTPSGTDPNYGYTFGSGTRLTVV.

V is TRBV18 and J is TRBJ1-2, with 8 bases that match TRBD1. The germline gives CDR1 KGHSH, CDR2 LQKENI. V was pared by 3 bases and J by 0 bases, with 6 bases of the junction left unmatched. This CDR3 is built from 16 residues. Written as DNA, the CDR3 is TGTGCCAGCTCACCCCAGGGGGCAGGAGCTAACTATGGCTACACCTTC. Its protein is CASSPQGAGANYGYTF.

CDR3 residues: CASSFGGEGNEQFF. The CDR3, as DNA: TGCGCCAGCAGCTTTGGGGGGGAAGGGAATGAGCAGTTCTTC. V and J are TRBV5-1 and TRBJ2-1, with 7 bases lining up with TRBD2. The V gene's germline CDR1 is SGHRS and CDR2 YFSETQ. This CDR3 is 14 amino acids long. J was trimmed by 7 bases and V by 2 bases; bases with no gene match: 6.